These T cell receptor beta chains were read from a single sample in a study of cytomegalovirus exposure and HLA in healthy donors. Profiled with immunoSEQ multiplex PCR; TCRdb holds only in-frame clones, not every one. This table has 110,000 to 150,000 clones, 94% appearing once. Sequencing was carried out using PBMCs. The receptor set was obtained from a man between 18 and 29 years old in good health and CMV-seropositive. The CDR3 runs from the conserved cysteine through the conserved F or W. The D gene is left open where the match is weak. The size field is filled for only some rows; it gives once, few, many or a size class.

J: TRBJ2-2; D: TRBD2; V: TRBV10-3; size: NA; DNA: TGTGCCATCAGTGACTCGGGACTAGCGGGAGGCACCGGGGAGCTGTTTTTT; CDR3: CAISDSGLAGGTGELFF
J: TRBJ2-7; D: TRBD2; V: TRBV29-1; size: NA; DNA: TGCAGCGTTGTTGTGCTAGCGGACTACGAGCAGTACTTC; CDR3: CSVVVLADYEQYF
J: TRBJ2-1; D: NA; V: TRBV5-1; size: NA; DNA: TGCGCCAGCAGCTCAGCTATGGTGAGGGACAATGAGCAGTTCTTC; CDR3: CASSSAMVRDNEQFF
J: TRBJ1-2; D: TRBD1; V: TRBV4-1; size: NA; DNA: TGCGCCAGCAGCCAGGCGGGACAGGGAGATACCTATGGCTACACCTTC; CDR3: CASSQAGQGDTYGYTF
J: TRBJ2-7; D: TRBD1; V: TRBV6-5; size: NA; DNA: TGTGCCAGCAGAGGACAGGAAAATCCCTACGAGCAGTACTTC; CDR3: CASRGQENPYEQYF
J: TRBJ2-5; D: NA; V: TRBV7-7; size: NA; DNA: TGTGCTAGCAGCTTATTGGGGGGTTCGGAGACCCAGTACTTC; CDR3: CASSLLGGSETQYF
J: TRBJ2-1; D: NA; V: TRBV11-3; size: NA; DNA: TGTGCCAGCAGCCGTTCTAACAATGAGCAGTTCTTC; CDR3: CASSRSNNEQFF
J: TRBJ2-5; D: TRBD2; V: TRBV7-9; size: NA; DNA: TGTGCCAGCAGCTTTAGCGGGACCCCCCAAGAGACCCAGTACTTC; CDR3: CASSFSGTPQETQYF
J: TRBJ2-7; D: NA; V: TRBV30; size: NA; DNA: TGTGCCTGGAGTTTAAAGGGAGGAGCCTACGAGCAGTACTTC; CDR3: CAWSLKGGAYEQYF
J: TRBJ1-5; D: NA; V: TRBV11-3; size: NA; DNA: TGTGCCAGCAAGGGAGGGTGTGGTAGCAATCAGCCCCAGCATTTT; CDR3: CASKGGCGSNQPQHF
J: TRBJ2-2; D: TRBD2; V: TRBV5-1; size: NA; DNA: TGCGCCAGCAGCGTGGGGAGGGTAGAGCGCACCGGGGAGCTGTTTTTT; CDR3: CASSVGRVERTGELFF
J: TRBJ2-3; D: TRBD2; V: TRBV2; size: NA; DNA: TGTGCCAGCAGTGCGTTAGCGGGAGGCACAGATACGCAGTATTTT; CDR3: CASSALAGGTDTQYF
J: TRBJ1-2; D: NA; V: TRBV4-1; size: NA; DNA: TGCGCCAGCAGCCGGCAGGGCTATGGCTACACCTTC; CDR3: CASSRQGYGYTF
J: TRBJ1-5; D: TRBD1; V: TRBV11-3; size: NA; DNA: TGTGCCAGCAGCTTAGGGACAGGGAACAATCAGCCCCAGCATTTT; CDR3: CASSLGTGNNQPQHF
J: TRBJ2-7; D: TRBD2; V: TRBV11-1; size: NA; DNA: TGTGCCAGCAGCTTAGTGGGACTAGATTACGAGCAGTACTTC; CDR3: CASSLVGLDYEQYF
J: TRBJ2-3; D: TRBD1; V: TRBV5-1; size: NA; DNA: TGCGCCAGCAGCTCGCCCACAGGGGGGAGCACAGATACGCAGTATTTT; CDR3: CASSSPTGGSTDTQYF
J: TRBJ2-5; D: TRBD2; V: TRBV7-2; size: NA; DNA: TGTGCCAGCAGCTCCTGGACTAGCGGGAGGCCGGCACAAGAGACCCAGTACTTC; CDR3: CASSSWTSGRPAQETQYF
J: TRBJ2-1; D: TRBD1; V: TRBV5-1; size: NA; DNA: TGCGCCAGCAGCTTGGGAGGACAGGGGGCTGAGCAGTTCTTC; CDR3: CASSLGGQGAEQFF
J: TRBJ2-1; D: TRBD2; V: TRBV7-3; size: NA; DNA: TGTGCCAGCAGCTTAAGGACTAGCGGGAGAGGAAATGAGCAGTTCTTC; CDR3: CASSLRTSGRGNEQFF
J: TRBJ2-3; D: NA; V: TRBV6-1; size: NA; DNA: TGTGCCAGCAGTGAAACGGGTAGCACAGATACGCAGTATTTT; CDR3: CASSETGSTDTQYF
J: TRBJ1-1; D: NA; V: TRBV5-1; size: NA; DNA: TGCGCCAGCAGCACGCGAAGGGGCACTGAAGCTTTCTTT; CDR3: CASSTRRGTEAFF
J: TRBJ1-1; D: NA; V: TRBV7-2; size: NA; DNA: TGTGCCAGCAGCTTAAACGGTGAAGCTTTCTTT; CDR3: CASSLNGEAFF
J: TRBJ2-7; D: TRBD1; V: TRBV6-5; size: NA; DNA: TGTGCCAGCAGGCCGGACAGGGGGCGCGGGGAGCAGTACTTC; CDR3: CASRPDRGRGEQYF
J: TRBJ1-2; D: NA; V: TRBV25-1; size: NA; DNA: TGTGCCAGCAGTGAATATAAAGGCGGGGGCTACACCTTC; CDR3: CASSEYKGGGYTF
J: TRBJ1-1; D: NA; V: TRBV6-4; size: NA; DNA: TGTGCCAGCAGACAGGGCGGAGACACTGAAGCTTTCTTT; CDR3: CASRQGGDTEAFF
J: TRBJ2-1; D: NA; V: TRBV7-9; size: NA; DNA: TGTGCCAGCAGTAGAATGAGCGGATCCTACAATGAGCAGTTCTTC; CDR3: CASSRMSGSYNEQFF
J: TRBJ1-1; D: NA; V: TRBV10-1; size: NA; DNA: TGCGCCAGCGGAGGACCCTTGGGCAGGCGATCGAACACTGAAGCTTTCTTT; CDR3: CASGGPLGRRSNTEAFF
J: TRBJ2-5; D: NA; V: TRBV29-1; size: NA; DNA: TGCAGCGCCCGGATGAGGGCAGAGACCCAGTACTTC; CDR3: CSARMRAETQYF
J: TRBJ1-2; D: TRBD1; V: TRBV5-6; size: NA; DNA: TGTGCCAGCAGCATCAGGGGGTATGGCTACACCTTC; CDR3: CASSIRGYGYTF
J: TRBJ2-7; D: TRBD1; V: TRBV28; size: NA; DNA: TGTGCCAGCAGTTTTGGGACAGGGGGCGCCTACGAGCAGTACTTC; CDR3: CASSFGTGGAYEQYF
J: TRBJ2-1; D: TRBD1; V: TRBV5-1; size: NA; DNA: TGCGCCAGCAGCCGGGACAGGGCCCACCACAATGAGCAGTTCTTC; CDR3: CASSRDRAHHNEQFF
J: TRBJ2-1; D: NA; V: TRBV19; size: NA; DNA: TGTGCCAGTAGTATGGTAGCAGAATACGAAACCGAGCAGTTCTTC; CDR3: CASSMVAEYETEQFF
J: TRBJ1-1; D: NA; V: TRBV18; size: NA; DNA: TGTGCCAGCTCAGGGCAGGCGAACACTGAAGCTTTCTTT; CDR3: CASSGQANTEAFF
J: TRBJ2-3; D: NA; V: TRBV2; size: once; DNA: TGTGCCAGCAGTTTCTCCACGCAGTATTTT; CDR3: CASSFSTQYF
J: TRBJ1-3; D: TRBD1; V: TRBV7-2; size: NA; DNA: TGTGCCAGCAGCTTAAGGGACAGGTCTGGAAACACCATATATTTT; CDR3: CASSLRDRSGNTIYF
J: TRBJ1-4; D: NA; V: TRBV9; size: NA; DNA: TGTGCCAGCAGCTCCGGGGGGGCGGGGCCTCGGGAAAAACTGTTTTTT; CDR3: CASSSGGAGPREKLFF
J: TRBJ1-2; D: NA; V: TRBV28; size: NA; DNA: TGTGCCAGCAGTTTACTGGGCGGGGCGCCTAACTATGGCTACACCTTC; CDR3: CASSLLGGAPNYGYTF
J: TRBJ1-3; D: TRBD1; V: TRBV7-9; size: NA; DNA: TGTGCCAGCAGCTCCAGGACAGGTTCTGGAAACACCATATATTTT; CDR3: CASSSRTGSGNTIYF
J: TRBJ2-5; D: NA; V: TRBV15; size: NA; DNA: TGTGCCACCAGCAGAGATCCCTGGGCAGGGGCGACCCAGTACTTC; CDR3: CATSRDPWAGATQYF
J: TRBJ2-7; D: NA; V: TRBV15; size: NA; DNA: TGTGCCACCAGCAGAGGGGGTAGCGCCGAAAGTGAGCAGTACTTC; CDR3: CATSRGGSAESEQYF
J: TRBJ1-1; D: TRBD1; V: TRBV5-6; size: NA; DNA: TGTGCCAGCAGCCGGGGGACAGAGGCTGAAGCTTTCTTT; CDR3: CASSRGTEAEAFF
J: TRBJ2-2; D: TRBD2; V: TRBV28; size: NA; DNA: TGTGCCAGCAGTTCCAGGACTAGGAGCACCGGGGAGCTGTTTTTT; CDR3: CASSSRTRSTGELFF
J: TRBJ2-5; D: TRBD2; V: TRBV27; size: NA; DNA: TGTGCCAGCAGTTTACAACTAGCGGGAGGGCCACAGTACTTC; CDR3: CASSLQLAGGPQYF
J: TRBJ2-3; D: TRBD1; V: TRBV5-1; size: NA; DNA: TGCGCCAGCTTCGGGGGACAGGGGTCAGATACGCAGTATTTT; CDR3: CASFGGQGSDTQYF
J: TRBJ2-7; D: NA; V: TRBV7-9; size: NA; DNA: TGTGCCAGCACCATGATACAGGGAATGGAGCAGTACTTC; CDR3: CASTMIQGMEQYF
J: TRBJ2-5; D: NA; V: TRBV5-1; size: NA; DNA: TGCGCCAGCAAATTGGGGGGGGGCTCGGAGACCCAGTACTTC; CDR3: CASKLGGGSETQYF
J: TRBJ1-6; D: TRBD1; V: TRBV6-1; size: NA; DNA: TGTGCCAGCAGTCAAACAGGGGGAATGGGGACACCCCTCCACTTT; CDR3: CASSQTGGMGTPLHF
J: TRBJ2-7; D: NA; V: TRBV6-1; size: NA; DNA: TGTGCCAGCAGTGAAGGTCCGGGGGTTAGACCCTACGAGCAGTACTTC; CDR3: CASSEGPGVRPYEQYF
J: TRBJ1-1; D: NA; V: TRBV19; size: once; DNA: TGTGCCAGTAGTATACAGGGTGAAGGCACTGAAGCTTTCTTT; CDR3: CASSIQGEGTEAFF
J: TRBJ2-5; D: NA; V: TRBV2; size: NA; DNA: TGTGCCAGCAGTGAACAGGGCCCCCAAGAGACCCAGTACTTC; CDR3: CASSEQGPQETQYF
J: TRBJ1-1; D: NA; V: TRBV5-1; size: NA; DNA: TGCGCCAGCAGCTTTAATGTCAACACTGAAGCTTTCTTT; CDR3: CASSFNVNTEAFF